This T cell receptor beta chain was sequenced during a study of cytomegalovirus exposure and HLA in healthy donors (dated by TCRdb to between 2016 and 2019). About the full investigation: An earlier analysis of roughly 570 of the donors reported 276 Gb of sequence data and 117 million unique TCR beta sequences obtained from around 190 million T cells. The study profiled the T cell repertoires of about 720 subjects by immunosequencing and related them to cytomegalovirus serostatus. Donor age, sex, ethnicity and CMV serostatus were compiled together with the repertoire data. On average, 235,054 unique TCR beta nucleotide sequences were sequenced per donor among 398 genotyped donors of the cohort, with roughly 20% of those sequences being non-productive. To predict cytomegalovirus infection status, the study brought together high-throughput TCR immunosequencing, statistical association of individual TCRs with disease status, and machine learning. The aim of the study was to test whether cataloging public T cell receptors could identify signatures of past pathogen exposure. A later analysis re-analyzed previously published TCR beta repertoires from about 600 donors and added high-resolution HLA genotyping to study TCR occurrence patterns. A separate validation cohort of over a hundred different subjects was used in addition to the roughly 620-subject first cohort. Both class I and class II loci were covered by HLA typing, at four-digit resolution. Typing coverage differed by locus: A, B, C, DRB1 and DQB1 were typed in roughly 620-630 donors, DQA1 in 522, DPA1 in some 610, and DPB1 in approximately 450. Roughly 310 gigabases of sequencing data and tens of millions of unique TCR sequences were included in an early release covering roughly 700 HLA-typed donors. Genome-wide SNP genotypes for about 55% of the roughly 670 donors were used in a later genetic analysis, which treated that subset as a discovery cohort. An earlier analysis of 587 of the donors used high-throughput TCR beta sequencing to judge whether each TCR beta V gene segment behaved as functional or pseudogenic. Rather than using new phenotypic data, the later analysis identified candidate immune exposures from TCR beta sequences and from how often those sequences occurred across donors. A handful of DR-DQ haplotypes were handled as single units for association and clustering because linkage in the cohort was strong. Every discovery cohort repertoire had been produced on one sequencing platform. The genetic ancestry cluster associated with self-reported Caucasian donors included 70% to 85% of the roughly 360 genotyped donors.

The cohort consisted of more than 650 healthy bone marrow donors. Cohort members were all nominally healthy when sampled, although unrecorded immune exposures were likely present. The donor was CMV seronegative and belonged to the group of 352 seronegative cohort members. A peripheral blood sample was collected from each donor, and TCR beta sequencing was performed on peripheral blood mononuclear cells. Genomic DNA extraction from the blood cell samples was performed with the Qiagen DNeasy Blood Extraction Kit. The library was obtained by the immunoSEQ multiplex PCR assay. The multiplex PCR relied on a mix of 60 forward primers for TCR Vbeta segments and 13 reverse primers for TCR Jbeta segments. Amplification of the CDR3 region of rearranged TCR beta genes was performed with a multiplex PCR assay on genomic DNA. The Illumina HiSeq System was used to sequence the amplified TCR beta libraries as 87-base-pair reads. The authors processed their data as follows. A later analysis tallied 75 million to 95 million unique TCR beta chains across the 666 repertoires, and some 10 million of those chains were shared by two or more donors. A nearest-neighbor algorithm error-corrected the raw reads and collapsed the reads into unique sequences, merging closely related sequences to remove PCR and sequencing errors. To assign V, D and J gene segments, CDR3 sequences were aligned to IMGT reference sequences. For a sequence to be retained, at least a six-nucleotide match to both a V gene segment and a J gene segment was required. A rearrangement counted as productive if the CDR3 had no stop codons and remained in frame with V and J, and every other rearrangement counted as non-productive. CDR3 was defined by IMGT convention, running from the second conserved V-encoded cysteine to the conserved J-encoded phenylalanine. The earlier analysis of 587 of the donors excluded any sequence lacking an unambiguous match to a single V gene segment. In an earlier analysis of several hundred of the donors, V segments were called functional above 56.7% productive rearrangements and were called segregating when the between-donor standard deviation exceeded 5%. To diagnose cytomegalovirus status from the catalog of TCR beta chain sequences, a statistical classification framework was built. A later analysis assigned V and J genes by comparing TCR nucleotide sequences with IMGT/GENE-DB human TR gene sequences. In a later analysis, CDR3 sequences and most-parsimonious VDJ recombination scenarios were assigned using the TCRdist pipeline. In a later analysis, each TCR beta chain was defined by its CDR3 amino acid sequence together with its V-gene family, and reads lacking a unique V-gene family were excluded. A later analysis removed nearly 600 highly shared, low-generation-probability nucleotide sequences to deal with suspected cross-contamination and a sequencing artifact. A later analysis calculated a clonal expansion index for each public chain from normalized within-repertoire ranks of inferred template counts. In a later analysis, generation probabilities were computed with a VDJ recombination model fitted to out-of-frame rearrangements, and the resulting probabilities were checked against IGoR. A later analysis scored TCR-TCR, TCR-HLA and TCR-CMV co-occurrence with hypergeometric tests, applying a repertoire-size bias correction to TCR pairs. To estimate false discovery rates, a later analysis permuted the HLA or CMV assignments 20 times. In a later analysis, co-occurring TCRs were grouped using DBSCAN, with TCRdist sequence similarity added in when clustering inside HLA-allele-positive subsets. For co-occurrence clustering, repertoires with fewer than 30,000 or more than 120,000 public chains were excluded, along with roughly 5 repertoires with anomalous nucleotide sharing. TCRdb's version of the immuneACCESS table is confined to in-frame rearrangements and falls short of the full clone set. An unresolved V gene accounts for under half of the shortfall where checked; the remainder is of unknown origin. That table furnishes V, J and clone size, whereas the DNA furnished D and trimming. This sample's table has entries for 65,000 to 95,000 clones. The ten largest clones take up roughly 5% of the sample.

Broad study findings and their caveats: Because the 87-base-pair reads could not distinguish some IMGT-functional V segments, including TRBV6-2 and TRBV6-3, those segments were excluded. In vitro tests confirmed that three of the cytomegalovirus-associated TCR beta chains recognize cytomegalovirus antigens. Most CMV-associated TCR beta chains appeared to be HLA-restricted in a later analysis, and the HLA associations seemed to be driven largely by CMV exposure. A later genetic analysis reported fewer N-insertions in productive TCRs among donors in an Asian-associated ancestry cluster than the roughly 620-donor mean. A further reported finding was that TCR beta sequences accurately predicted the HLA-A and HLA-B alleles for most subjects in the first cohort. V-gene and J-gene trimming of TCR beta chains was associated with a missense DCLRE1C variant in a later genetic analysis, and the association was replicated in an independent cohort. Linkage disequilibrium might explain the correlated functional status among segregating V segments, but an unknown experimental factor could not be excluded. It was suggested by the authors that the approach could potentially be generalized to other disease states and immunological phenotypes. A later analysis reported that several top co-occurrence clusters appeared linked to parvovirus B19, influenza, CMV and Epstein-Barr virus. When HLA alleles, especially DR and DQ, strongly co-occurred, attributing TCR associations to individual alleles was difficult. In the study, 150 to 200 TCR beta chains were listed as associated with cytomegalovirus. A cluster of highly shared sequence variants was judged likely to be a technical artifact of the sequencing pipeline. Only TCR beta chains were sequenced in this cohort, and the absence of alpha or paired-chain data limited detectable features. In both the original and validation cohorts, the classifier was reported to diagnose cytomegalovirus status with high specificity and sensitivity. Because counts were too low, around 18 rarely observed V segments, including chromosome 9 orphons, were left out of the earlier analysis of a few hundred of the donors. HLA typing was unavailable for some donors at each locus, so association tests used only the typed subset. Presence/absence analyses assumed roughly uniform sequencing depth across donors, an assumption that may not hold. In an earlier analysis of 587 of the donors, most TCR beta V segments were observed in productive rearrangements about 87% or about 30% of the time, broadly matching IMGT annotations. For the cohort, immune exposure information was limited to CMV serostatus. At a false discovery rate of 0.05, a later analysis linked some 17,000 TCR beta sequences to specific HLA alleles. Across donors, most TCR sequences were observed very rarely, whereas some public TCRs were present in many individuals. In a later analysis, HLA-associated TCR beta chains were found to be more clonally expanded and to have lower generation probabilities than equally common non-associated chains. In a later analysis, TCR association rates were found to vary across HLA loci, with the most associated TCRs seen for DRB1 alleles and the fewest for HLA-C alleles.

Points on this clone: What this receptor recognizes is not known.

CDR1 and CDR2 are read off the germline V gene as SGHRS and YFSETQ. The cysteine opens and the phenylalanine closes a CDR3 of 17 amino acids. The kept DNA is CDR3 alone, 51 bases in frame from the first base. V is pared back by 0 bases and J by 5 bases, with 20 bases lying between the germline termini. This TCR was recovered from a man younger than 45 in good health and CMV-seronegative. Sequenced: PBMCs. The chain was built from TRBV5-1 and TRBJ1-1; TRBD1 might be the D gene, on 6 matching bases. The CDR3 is CASSLAVPRGSGTEAFF. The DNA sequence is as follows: TGCGCCAGCAGCTTGGCCGTACCAAGGGGGTCGGGTACTGAAGCTTTCTTT.